This T cell receptor (beta chain) was sequenced during a study of STAT3 mutations in large granular lymphocyte leukemia. Study-level background: Roughly half of the longitudinally sequenced T-LGLL patients carried detectable canonical activating STAT3 mutations.

V was clipped by 0 bases and J by 5 bases, with 11 bases between them. The CDR3 totals 14 residues. Germline V gene data show CDR1 as SGHRS and CDR2 as YFSETQ. The sample holds a few counts of this clone. Its matching antigen is unknown. Average productive template count per sample was about 42,000. Clones were sequenced by immunoSEQ multiplex PCR, and TCRdb holds only the in-frame ones, with some missing. Of 30,000 to 45,000 clones in the sample, more than 70% were seen once. Whole-study results and caveats: Persisting codominant clonotypes may have hidden a small pathogenic clone. Every T-LGLL patient had at least one immunodominant TCRbeta clonotype. In several patients, dominant TCR clone burden exceeded STAT3 mutant burden.

The sequenced sample was PBMCs. The chain recombines TRBV5-1 with TRBJ1-2; D may be TRBD1 (5 bases). This clonotype originated in a human donor with T large granular lymphocyte leukemia. Some clones in this sample may be carry-over from other donors' samples. For the CDR3, the DNA is TGCGCCAGCAGCTTGGAGGGGACGGGATATGGCTACACCTTC. Residues: CASSLEGTGYGYTF. The full variable domain, with the rest looked up from reference TRBV5-1 and TRBJ1-2, is KAGVTQTPRYLIKTRGQQVTLSCSPISGHRSVSWYQQTPGQGLQFLFEYFSETQRNKGNFPGRFSGRQFSNSRSEMNVSTLELGDSALYLCASSLEGTGYGYTFGSGTRLTVV.